Below are 9 T cell receptor beta chains sequenced from a single sample in a study of blood T cells in healthy people across ages. With a J-beta primer mix and a sample-barcoded 5' primer, a second PCR ran about 6 to 11 cycles. TCRdb reprocessed the 5' RACE reads with MiXCR, giving one entry per CDR3 protein. The table records approximately 2,000,000 distinct CDR3 sequences, around 40% of them present only once. The sequencing sample was made of blood. Receptor source: a human donor in good health.

The chain couples TRBV7-9 to TRBJ2-1; 8 nucleotides align to TRBD1. V lost 5 bases, J lost 8 bases, and 11 bases stayed unmatched. Per the germline V gene, CDR1 is SEHNR and CDR2 is FQNEAQ (reference sequence). The CDR3 spans 15 residues. CDR3 nucleotide sequence: TGTGCCAGCAGCCGGAACCTACAGGGGGTGGATGAGCAGTTCTTC. It is translated as CASSRNLQGVDEQFF.

About this clonotype itself: It may be a read error: a sequence one base away is much more abundant. The chain has TRBV5-1 and TRBJ2-7; D gene unclear. This CDR3 contains 14 residues. Trimming stripped 0 bases from V and 0 bases from J, with 7 bases between. The germline V gene has CDR1 SGHRS and CDR2 YFSETQ. The CDR3 DNA follows: TGCGCCAGCAGCTTGGGGAATCACTCCTACGAGCAGTACTTC. This translates into CASSLGNHSYEQYF.

CDR3 in amino acids: CSARDRGFQETQYF. The CDR3 DNA sequence: TGCAGTGCTAGAGATCGGGGGTTCCAAGAGACCCAGTACTTC. The chain is built from TRBV20-1 and TRBJ2-5; D might be TRBD2 (6 bases). This CDR3 is 14 amino acids long. Looked up from germline, CDR1 is DFQATT and CDR2 is SNEGSKA (reference sequence). V was cut by 0 bases and J by 1 base, with 9 bases left in between.

V and J are TRBV11-3 and TRBJ1-6; D is possibly TRBD1 (6 bases). CDR1 is SGHNT, CDR2 YENEEA, per germline. V shed 0 bases and J shed 7 bases, with 19 bases lying between them. CDR3 length: 18 residues. The chain's CDR3 is CASSLDRGQKGENSPLHF. CDR3 nucleotides: TGTGCCAGCAGCTTAGATCGAGGACAGAAAGGGGAGAATTCACCCCTCCACTTT.

The chain carries TRBV20-1 and TRBJ2-5; the D gene could be TRBD1 or TRBD2 (6 bases each). V gave up 7 bases and J gave up 4 bases, with 16 bases separating them. This CDR3 is built from 13 residues. The V gene's germline CDR1 is DFQATT and CDR2 SNEGSKA (reference sequence). CDR3 nucleotide sequence: TGCAGTGAACGGGGGCCTCCTCCAGAGACCCAGTACTTC. Its translation is CSERGPPPETQYF.

The chain employs TRBV2 and TRBJ2-1; 9 bases align to TRBD2. CDR1 and CDR2 from the germline V gene are SNHLY and FYNNEI. The CDR3 has 17 residues. V gave up 1 base and J gave up 3 bases; unmatched junction bases: 7. CDR3 DNA sequence: TGTGCCAGCAGTGAAGAAAAAGGACTAGCGAACTACAATGAGCAGTTCTTC. Residues: CASSEEKGLANYNEQFF.

In its sample, this clonotype was seen a few times. The chain uses TRBV28 and TRBJ2-4; D possibly corresponds to TRBD2 (5 bases). The CDR3 is 13 amino acids. The germline V gene encodes CDR1 MDHEN and CDR2 SYDVKM. V gave up 6 bases and J gave up 4 bases, with 10 bases separating them. The CDR3, as DNA: TGTGCCAGCAGCTCGGGATTTAAAAACATTCAGTACTTC. This sequence encodes CASSSGFKNIQYF.

This clonotype was picked up a small number of times. This sequence joins TRBV4-3 and TRBJ1-4; D possibly corresponds to TRBD1 (6 bases). The CDR3 covers 14 residues. V was clipped by 0 bases and J by 8 bases, with 10 bases between them. Germline CDR1 reads LGHNA; CDR2 reads YSLEER. The CDR3 DNA sequence: TGCGCCAGCAGCCAAGAGTGGGGGGCCGAAAAACTGTTTTTT. As protein: CASSQEWGAEKLFF.

This chain joins TRBV4-2 and TRBJ1-2; the D is unclear. Germline assignment: CDR1 LGHNA and CDR2 YNFKEQ. This CDR3 is built from 15 residues. The V end lost 3 bases, the J end lost 4 bases, and 15 bases lay between the germline ends. CDR3 amino acids: CASSQKGLGSYGYTF. The CDR3 nucleotides read TGTGCCAGCAGCCAGAAAGGGTTAGGGAGCTATGGCTACACCTTC.